The 14 T cell receptor beta chains below come from one sample, sequenced in a study of blood T cell repertoires in COVID-19. The table came from immunoSEQ multiplex PCR; TCRdb's copy has only in-frame clones and leaves some out. The sample carries 300,000 to 400,000 clones, roughly 90% recorded once. The sequenced material came from PBMCs or T cells enriched from blood (not recorded which). These TCRs come from a woman in her 30s who had recovered from COVID-19.

This sequence joins TRBV5-6 and TRBJ2-7, with D possibly matching TRBD2 (6 bases). Trimming took 3 bases from V and 4 from J, leaving 17 bases between them. The CDR3 loop spans 15 amino acids. Germline V gene data show CDR1 as SGHDT and CDR2 as YYEEEE. CDR3 sequence reads: CASSSRGVGAYEQYF. The CDR3 DNA reads as TGTGCCAGCAGCTCCCGCGGGGTAGGTGCATACGAGCAGTACTTC.

The chain combines TRBV7-8 with TRBJ2-3, with a possible D match to TRBD2 (5 bases). V lost 1 base, J lost 2 bases, and 7 bases lay in between. The CDR3 runs to 14 residues. The germline V gene has CDR1 SGHVS and CDR2 FQNEAQ. The CDR3 protein is CASSLGTYTDTQYF. DNA of the CDR3: TGTGCCAGCAGCTTAGGGACTTACACAGATACGCAGTATTTT.

This rearrangement joins TRBV19 to TRBJ1-5; no clear D. Germline V gene lookup returns CDR1 LNHDA and CDR2 SQIVND (reference sequence). The CDR3 contains 15 residues. Trimming removed 6 bases at V and 3 bases at J, with 15 bases between. In DNA, the CDR3 is TGTGCCAGTAGCCCGGCGGGTTTCGCCAATCAGCCCCAGCATTTT. Translating it yields CASSPAGFANQPQHF.

The genes are TRBV7-9 and TRBJ2-1, with D possibly TRBD2 on 5 matching bases. CDR3 size: 16 residues. Germline V lookup: CDR1 SEHNR, CDR2 FQNEAQ (reference sequence). Trimming shortened V by 5 bases and J by 7 bases, and 21 bases separated the two germline ends. As DNA, the CDR3 is TGTGCCAGCAGCCCTAGAGCGGCTTTGAGTGGAAATGAGCAGTTCTTC. It translates to CASSPRAALSGNEQFF.

The rearrangement joins TRBV28 to TRBJ1-4; 7 bases line up with TRBD1. This CDR3 spans 14 amino acids. Germline CDR1 MDHEN, CDR2 SYDVKM. After removal of 2 bases from V and 11 bases from J, the junction contained 8 bases not matched to a gene. In DNA, the CDR3 is TGTGCCAGCAGTTTAGTGACAGGGTGGGGGAAACTGTTTTTT. Its translation: CASSLVTGWGKLFF. Full variable domain (remainder filled in from reference TRBV28 and TRBJ1-4): DVKVTQSSRYLVKRTGEKVFLECVQDMDHENMFWYRQDPGLGLRLIYFSYDVKMKEKGDIPEGYSVSREKKERFSLILESASTNQTSMYLCASSLVTGWGKLFFGSGTQLSVL.

The V and J genes are TRBV10-3 and TRBJ1-5; D not certain. Germline CDR1 and CDR2: ENHRY and SYGVKD. This CDR3 is built from 12 residues. The V end lost 6 bases, the J end lost 1 base, and 4 bases lay between the germline ends. The CDR3 reads CAISPSNQPQHF. The DNA of the CDR3 is TGTGCCATCAGCCCGAGCAATCAGCCCCAGCATTTT.

J is TRBJ2-7 and V is TRBV5-3, with unresolved D. TRBV5-3 is treated as an ORF (open reading frame) with a function not yet certain. V shed 1 base and J shed 3 bases, with 11 bases lying between them. The CDR3 runs to 14 residues. The CDR3 loop is CARSLMVQIYEQYF. CDR3 in DNA: TGTGCCAGAAGCTTGATGGTTCAGATCTACGAGCAGTACTTC.

In this sample, this clone turned up a few times. The genes are TRBV10-1 and TRBJ2-7, with D tentatively TRBD1 (5 bases). The CDR3 spans 15 residues. Germline V gene lookup returns CDR1 WNHNN and CDR2 SYGVQD (reference sequence). V lost 0 bases and J 5 bases, leaving 14 bases between the germline ends. The CDR3 spells CASSESFSRADEQYF. The CDR3, as DNA: TGCGCCAGCAGTGAGTCGTTTAGCAGGGCAGACGAGCAGTACTTC.

The chain uses TRBV27 and TRBJ2-7; D uncertain. Per germline, CDR1 MNHEY and CDR2 SMNVEV (reference sequence). The CDR3 is made up of 14 amino acids. V was clipped by 5 bases and J by 3 bases, with 14 bases between them. DNA for the CDR3: TGTGCCAGCAGTCCCCTGCTTACCAGCTACGAGCAGTACTTC. Encoded protein: CASSPLLTSYEQYF.

The chain uses TRBV5-1 and TRBJ1-2, with TRBD1 matching over 9 bases. V lost 6 bases and J lost 6; bases outside the gene matches: 15. Germline CDR1 SGHRS, CDR2 YFSETQ. The CDR3 spans 16 residues. The CDR3 is CASTMSVGQGLHGYTF. CDR3 nucleotides: TGCGCCAGCACCATGTCTGTGGGACAGGGACTCCATGGCTACACCTTC.

The chain has TRBV27 and TRBJ1-1; a weak D match, TRBD1 (6 bases). Trimming left V 7 bases short and J 4 bases short, with 19 bases between. Germline V gene sequence: CDR1 MNHEY, CDR2 SMNVEV (reference sequence). CDR3 length: 15 amino acids. Written as DNA, the CDR3 is TGTGCCAGCACCTTATCGGGGGCCTGGAGCACTGAAGCTTTCTTT. This translates into CASTLSGAWSTEAFF.

This sequence joins TRBV7-2 and TRBJ2-1; 8 bases agree with TRBD2. The CDR3 consists of 15 residues. Germline V gene data show CDR1 as SGHTA and CDR2 as FQGNSA. Unmatched junction bases numbered 8, after V lost 1 base and J lost 9 bases. DNA for the CDR3: TGTGCCAGCAGCTTAGGGGGAGCGGGGGAAAGTGAGCAGTTCTTC. Translation: CASSLGGAGESEQFF.

V gene TRBV5-8 combines with J gene TRBJ1-1; D is unclear. The CDR3 is 14 amino acids. From germline, CDR1 is SGHTS and CDR2 YDEGEE. The germline V and J ends were trimmed by 4 bases and 6 bases, with 16 bases remaining between them. Written as DNA, the CDR3 is TGTGCCAGCAGCCCCCGAGGTCGTATACCTGAAGCTTTCTTT. Its protein product is CASSPRGRIPEAFF.

The V call is TRBV7-9, the J call TRBJ1-6, with D perhaps matching TRBD1 (6 bases). Germline V CDR1 and CDR2: SEHNR, FQNEAQ (reference sequence). The CDR3 sequence is 14 residues long. V was cut by 1 base and J by 9 bases, with 10 bases left in between. CDR3 coding DNA: TGTGCCAGCAGCTTAGGGACAGTCGGTTCACCCCTCCACTTT. Protein sequence: CASSLGTVGSPLHF.